This T cell receptor (beta chain) comes out of a study of Ad26.COV2.S vaccination and SARS-CoV-2 variants. Whole-study findings and limits: Non-spike TCR breadth was similar in vaccine and placebo recipients.

Germline CDR1 is SNHLY and CDR2 is FYNNEI. The CDR3 contains 15 residues. V lost 7 bases, J lost 4 bases, and 5 bases stayed unmatched. Treatment noted: over 15 received Ad26.COV2.S at low or high dose, single or two shots; about 5 received placebo; per-sample allocation not given. Samples came from day 63 after the first vaccine or placebo injection. Data came from immunoSEQ multiplex PCR; TCRdb stores just in-frame clones and leaves some out. Among under 550,000 clones, around 90% were seen once, and the ten largest hold roughly an eighth. To note about this clone: Its target is unknown.

The source material was peripheral blood, sampled in a trial of Ad26.COV2.S vaccine versus placebo. The chain is built from TRBV2 and TRBJ2-2, with 11 bases matching TRBD2. The clonotype originates from a person aged 18-60 years who received the Ad26.COV2.S COVID-19 vaccine or a placebo. The CDR3 DNA follows: TGTGCCAGCAAACGACTAGCGGGATCCACCGGGGAGCTGTTTTTT. Translated, it gives CASKRLAGSTGELFF.